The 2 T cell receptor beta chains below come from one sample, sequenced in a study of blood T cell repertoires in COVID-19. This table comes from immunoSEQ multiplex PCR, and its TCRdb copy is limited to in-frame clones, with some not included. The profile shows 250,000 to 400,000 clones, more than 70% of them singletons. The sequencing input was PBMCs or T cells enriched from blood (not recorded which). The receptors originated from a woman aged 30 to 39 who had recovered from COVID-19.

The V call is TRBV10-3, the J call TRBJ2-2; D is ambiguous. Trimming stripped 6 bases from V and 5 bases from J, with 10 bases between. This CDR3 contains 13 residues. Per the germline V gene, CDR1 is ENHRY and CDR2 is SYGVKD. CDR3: CAISPVSTGELFF. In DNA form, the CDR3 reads TGTGCCATCAGCCCAGTTTCGACCGGGGAGCTGTTTTTT.

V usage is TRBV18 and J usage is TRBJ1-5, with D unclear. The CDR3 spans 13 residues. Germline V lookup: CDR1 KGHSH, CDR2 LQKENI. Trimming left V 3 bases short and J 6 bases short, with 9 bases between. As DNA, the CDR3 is TGTGCCAGCTCACCTGTGGTCAGTCAGCCCCAGCATTTT. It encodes CASSPVVSQPQHF.